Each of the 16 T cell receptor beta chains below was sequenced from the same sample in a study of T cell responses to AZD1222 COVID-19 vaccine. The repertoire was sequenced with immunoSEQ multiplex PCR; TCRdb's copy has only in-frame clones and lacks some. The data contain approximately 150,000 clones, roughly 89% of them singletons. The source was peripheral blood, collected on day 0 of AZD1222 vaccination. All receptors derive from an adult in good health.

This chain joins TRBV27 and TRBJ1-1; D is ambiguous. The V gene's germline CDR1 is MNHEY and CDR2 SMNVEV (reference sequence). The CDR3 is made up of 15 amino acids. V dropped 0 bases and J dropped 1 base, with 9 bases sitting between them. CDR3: CASSLSSKGNTEAFF. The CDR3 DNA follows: TGTGCCAGCAGTTTATCGTCAAAGGGGAACACTGAAGCTTTCTTT.

The CDR3 sequence is CASSLTSNTGELFF. The CDR3 nucleotides are TGTGCCAGCAGCTTGACTTCTAACACCGGGGAGCTGTTTTTT. The chain couples TRBV7-9 to TRBJ2-2; D is uncertain. The CDR3 runs 14 residues. From germline, CDR1 is SEHNR and CDR2 FQNEAQ (reference sequence). V lost 3 bases to trimming and J lost 2 bases, with 7 bases between them.

The DNA of the CDR3 is TGTGCCAGCGGGATCGGCAGAATTAATTCACCCCTCCACTTT. Residues: CASGIGRINSPLHF. The chain recombines TRBV27 with TRBJ1-6, with no clear D. V lost 8 bases to trimming and J lost 6 bases, with 14 bases between them. Germline V CDR1 and CDR2: MNHEY, SMNVEV (reference sequence). The CDR3 covers 14 residues.

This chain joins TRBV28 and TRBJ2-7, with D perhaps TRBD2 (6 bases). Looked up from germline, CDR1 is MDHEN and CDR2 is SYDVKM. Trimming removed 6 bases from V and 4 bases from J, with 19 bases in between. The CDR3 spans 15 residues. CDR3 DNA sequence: TGTGCCAGCAGAGCCGGGACTTCCACACTATACGAGCAGTACTTC. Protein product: CASRAGTSTLYEQYF. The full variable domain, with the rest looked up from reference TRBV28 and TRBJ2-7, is DVKVTQSSRYLVKRTGEKVFLECVQDMDHENMFWYRQDPGLGLRLIYFSYDVKMKEKGDIPEGYSVSREKKERFSLILESASTNQTSMYLCASRAGTSTLYEQYFGPGTRLTVT.

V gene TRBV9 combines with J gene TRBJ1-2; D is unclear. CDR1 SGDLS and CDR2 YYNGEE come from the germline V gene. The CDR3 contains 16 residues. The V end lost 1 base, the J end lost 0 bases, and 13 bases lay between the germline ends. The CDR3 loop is CASSVNLGVANYGYTF. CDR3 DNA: TGTGCCAGCAGCGTAAATTTAGGTGTCGCTAACTATGGCTACACCTTC.

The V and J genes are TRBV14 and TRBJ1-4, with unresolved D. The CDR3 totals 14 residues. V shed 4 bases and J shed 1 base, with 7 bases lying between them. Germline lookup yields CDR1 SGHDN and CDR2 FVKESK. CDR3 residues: CASSRPRTNEKLFF. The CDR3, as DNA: TGTGCCAGCAGCCGACCGCGAACTAATGAAAAACTGTTTTTT.

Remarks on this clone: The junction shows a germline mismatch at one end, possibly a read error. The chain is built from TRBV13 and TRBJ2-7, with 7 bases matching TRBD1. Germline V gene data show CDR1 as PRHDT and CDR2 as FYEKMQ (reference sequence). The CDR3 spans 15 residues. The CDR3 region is CASSLESRGGRGMNF. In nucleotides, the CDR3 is TGTGCCAGCAGCTTAGAGTCCCGAGGGGGCCGAGGGATGAACTTC.

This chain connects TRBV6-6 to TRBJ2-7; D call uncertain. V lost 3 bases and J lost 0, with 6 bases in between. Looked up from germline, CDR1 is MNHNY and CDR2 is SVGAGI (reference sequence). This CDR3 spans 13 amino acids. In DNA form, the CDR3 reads TGTGCCAGCAGTTATGCGAGCTCCTACGAGCAGTACTTC. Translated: CASSYASSYEQYF.

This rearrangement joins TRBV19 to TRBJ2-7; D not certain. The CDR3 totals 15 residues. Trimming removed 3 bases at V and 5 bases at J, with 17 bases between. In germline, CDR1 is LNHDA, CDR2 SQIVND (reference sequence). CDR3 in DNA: TGTGCCAGTAGTATTTTGGGGTCTGACCGGGACGAGCAGTACTTC. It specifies CASSILGSDRDEQYF.

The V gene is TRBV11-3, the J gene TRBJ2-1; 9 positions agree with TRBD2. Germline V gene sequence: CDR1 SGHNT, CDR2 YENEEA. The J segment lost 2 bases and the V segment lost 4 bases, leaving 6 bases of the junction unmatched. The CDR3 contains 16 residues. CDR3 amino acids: CASSSPGLAPYNEQFF. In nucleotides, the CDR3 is TGTGCCAGCAGCTCGCCGGGACTAGCCCCCTACAATGAGCAGTTCTTC.

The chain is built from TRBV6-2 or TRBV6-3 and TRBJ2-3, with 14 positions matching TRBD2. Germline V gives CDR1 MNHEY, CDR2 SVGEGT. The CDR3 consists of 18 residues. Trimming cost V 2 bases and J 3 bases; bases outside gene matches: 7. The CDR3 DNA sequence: TGTGCCAGCAGTTACAGACTAGCGGGAGGGGTCGGGACAGATACGCAGTATTTT. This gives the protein CASSYRLAGGVGTDTQYF.

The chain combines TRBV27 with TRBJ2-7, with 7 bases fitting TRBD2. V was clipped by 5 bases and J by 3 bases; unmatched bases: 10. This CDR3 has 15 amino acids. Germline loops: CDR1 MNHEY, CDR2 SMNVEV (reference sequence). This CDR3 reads CASSRTGTTDYEQYF. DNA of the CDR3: TGTGCCAGCAGTAGGACCGGGACTACTGACTACGAGCAGTACTTC.

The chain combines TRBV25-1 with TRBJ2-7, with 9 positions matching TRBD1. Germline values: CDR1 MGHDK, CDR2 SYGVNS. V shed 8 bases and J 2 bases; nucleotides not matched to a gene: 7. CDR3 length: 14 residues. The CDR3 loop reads CASGATGGTYEQYF. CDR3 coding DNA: TGTGCCAGCGGGGCGACAGGGGGAACCTACGAGCAGTACTTC.

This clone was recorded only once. CDR3 nucleotide sequence: TGCGCCAGCAGTGACCCCGGACTCGAAGAGACCCAGTACTTC. Protein: CASSDPGLEETQYF. The V and J genes are TRBV10-2 and TRBJ2-5; possible D gene TRBD2, 5 bases. The length of the CDR3 is 14 residues. Deletions cut 3 bases from V and 3 bases from J, with 11 bases between. CDR1 and CDR2 from the germline V gene are WSHSY and SAAADI.

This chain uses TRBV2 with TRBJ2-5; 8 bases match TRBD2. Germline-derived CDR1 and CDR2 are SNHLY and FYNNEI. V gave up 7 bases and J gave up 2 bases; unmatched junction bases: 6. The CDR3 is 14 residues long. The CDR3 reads CASKPGLEQETQYF. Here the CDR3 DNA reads TGTGCCAGCAAACCGGGACTAGAGCAAGAGACCCAGTACTTC.

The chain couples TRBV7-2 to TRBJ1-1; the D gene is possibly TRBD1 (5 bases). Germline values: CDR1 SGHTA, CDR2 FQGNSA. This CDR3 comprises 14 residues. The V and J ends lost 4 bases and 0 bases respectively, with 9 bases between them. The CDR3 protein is CASSWGRLNTEAFF. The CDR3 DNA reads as TGTGCCAGCAGCTGGGGACGTTTGAACACTGAAGCTTTCTTT.